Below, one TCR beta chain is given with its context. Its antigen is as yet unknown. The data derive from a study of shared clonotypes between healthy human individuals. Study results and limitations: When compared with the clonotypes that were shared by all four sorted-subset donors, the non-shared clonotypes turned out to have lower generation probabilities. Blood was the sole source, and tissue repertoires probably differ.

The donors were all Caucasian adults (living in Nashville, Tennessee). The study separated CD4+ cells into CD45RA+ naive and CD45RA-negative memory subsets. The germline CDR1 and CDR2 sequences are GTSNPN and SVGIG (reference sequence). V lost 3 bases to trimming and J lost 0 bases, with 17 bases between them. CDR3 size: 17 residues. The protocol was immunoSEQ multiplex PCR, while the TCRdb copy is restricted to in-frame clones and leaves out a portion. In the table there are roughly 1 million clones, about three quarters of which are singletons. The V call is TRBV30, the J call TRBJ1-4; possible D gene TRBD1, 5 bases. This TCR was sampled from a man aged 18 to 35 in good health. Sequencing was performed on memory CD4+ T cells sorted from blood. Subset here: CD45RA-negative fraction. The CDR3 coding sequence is TGTGCCTGGAGATCGGCAGGGAAAAGTGCAACTAATGAAAAACTGTTTTTT. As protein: CAWRSAGKSATNEKLFF.